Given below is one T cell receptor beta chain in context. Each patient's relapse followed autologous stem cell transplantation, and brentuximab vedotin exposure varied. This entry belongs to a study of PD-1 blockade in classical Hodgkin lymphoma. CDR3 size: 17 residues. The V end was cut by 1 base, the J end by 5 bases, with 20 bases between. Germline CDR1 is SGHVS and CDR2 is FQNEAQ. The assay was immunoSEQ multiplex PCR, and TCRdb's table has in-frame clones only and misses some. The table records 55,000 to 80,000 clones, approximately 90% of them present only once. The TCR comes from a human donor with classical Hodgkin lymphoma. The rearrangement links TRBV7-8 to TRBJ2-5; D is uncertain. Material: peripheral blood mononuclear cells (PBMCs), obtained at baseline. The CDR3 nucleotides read TGTGCCAGCAGCTTAGTCCGGTCCCTACCGAGCAAGGAGACCCAGTACTTC. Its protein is CASSLVRSLPSKETQYF.